This TCR beta chain emerged from a study of T cells in Graves' hyperthyroidism and ophthalmopathy (dated by TCRdb to 2018 to 2020). As for the study more broadly: Peripheral blood was collected at initial diagnosis, before any treatment. TCR V-J signatures able to tell the groups apart were searched for in a discovery cohort of 100 patients, of whom approximately 40 had Graves' ophthalmopathy and roughly 59 had stable Graves' hyperthyroidism. Prospective prediction of ophthalmopathy was tested in an independent validation cohort of 18 to 20 hyperthyroidism patients and approximately 17 patients who later progressed to ophthalmopathy. The 75 to 100 discovery patients were divided at random into training and test sets in a 7:3 ratio. In addition, the study compared T-cell repertoires in thyroid tissue and in blood from a handful of Graves' hyperthyroidism patients. Following sampling, methimazole starting at 30 mg daily was given to hyperthyroidism patients, and high-dose intravenous methylprednisolone was given to ophthalmopathy patients. The paper reports TCR Vbeta CDR3 sequencing of 135 peripheral blood samples: under 45 ophthalmopathy, under 85 hyperthyroidism and approximately 17 progressor patients.

To note about this clonotype: The specificity of this receptor is unknown. It has no much larger one-base neighbor in the sample; base qualities were not kept.

The study at large found these results: Ophthalmopathy was separated from stable hyperthyroidism by a 13 V-J signature model, with 87.88% sensitivity and roughly 84% specificity obtained in cross-validation and 80%/75% obtained in testing. In validation, the model predicted progression to ophthalmopathy a median of 6.5 months before onset, with roughly 71% sensitivity and about 72% specificity. Sample size was not statistically predetermined, and blinding of investigators to group allocation was not performed. Blood samples also contained most of the expanded thyroid clonotypes (frequency above 0.001), which suggests that blood repertoires may reflect thyroid immune responses.

TCR beta CDR3 regions were amplified from RNA transcripts. The TCR CDR3 was subjected to a first round of RT-PCR using the HTBI primer set and the Qiagen OneStep RT-PCR kit. Libraries were constructed in a second round of multiplex PCR, after which size selection and purification were carried out. Sequencing of the libraries was done on an Illumina HiSeq2000 using paired-end 100 bp reads. For the original study's pipeline: SOAPnuke was used to process the raw data, removing reads that contained adapters or uncalled bases, had a mean Phred below 15, or lacked an exact match to the constant primer or identifier. High-quality paired reads were merged using COPE v1.2.5, and each unique nucleotide sequence was defined as a clonotype. MiTCR v1.1 was used to align the clonotypes against IMGT TRBV, TRBD and TRBJ reference segments. The analysis was restricted to V-J combinations with a frequency above 0.0001, which together covered 99% to 99.2% of the repertoires. A TCS score was defined as the ratio between F50 (clonal expansion) and ExV (chaos), using BLOSUM62-based TCRdist between CDR3 peptides within each V-J. Welch's t-statistics and random forest reduced roughly 530 V-J features to 13, which were used in a naive Bayes classifier (R e1071). The public reads were run again by TCRdb, first through fastp at Q25 and then through MiXCR, and only productive beta chains were kept. Every entry covers one CDR3 protein and lists the most common genes and DNA from its rows. Clone size and V and J calls follow TCRdb, not the original study. The sample table shows almost 600,000 distinct CDR3 sequences, and approximately 15% are seen once. 5.5% to 7.5% of the sample is held by the ten biggest clonotypes.

CDR1 SQVTM and CDR2 ANQGSEA are derived from the germline V gene. Spanning cysteine to phenylalanine, the CDR3 consists of 12 amino acids. The retained sequence is limited to the CDR3, 36 bases, with the frame set at the first base. The germline ends are 9 bases apart after V is trimmed by 4 bases and J by 3 bases. Hyperthyroidism patients were newly diagnosed, with disease duration under 2 months, and aged 18 to 65 years. Exclusion was applied to patients with uncontrolled infections, other autoimmune diseases, pregnancy or lactation. Diagnoses were established on the basis of clinical symptoms, serum thyroxine and TRAb, thyroid ultrasound, and orbital computed tomography. Blood from progressor patients was collected at the time of first diagnosis with hyperthyroidism, before any ophthalmopathy symptoms had appeared. PBMCs were isolated from about 9.1 ml of fresh peripheral blood by Ficoll-Paque density gradient centrifugation. Progressor patients were first diagnosed with Graves' hyperthyroidism and then developed ophthalmopathy during follow-up. Total RNA was extracted with Trizol reagent, and quality was checked on an Agilent 2100 Bioanalyzer.

The source of this sequence is a woman younger than 45 with Graves' hyperthyroidism that later progressed to Graves' ophthalmopathy. Sequencing was carried out using blood. The chain is made from TRBV29-1 and TRBJ2-5; confidence is insufficient to name the D gene. Here is the DNA: TGCAGCGTTGCTGGTGGAGAAGAGACCCAGTACTTC. It encodes CSVAGGEETQYF.